Sequencing of this TCR beta chain was carried out in a study of cytomegalovirus exposure and HLA in healthy donors. Findings and caveats of the study: CMV serostatus was the only immune exposure information that was available.

Primers: 60 Vbeta forward and 13 Jbeta reverse. Sequenced by immunoSEQ multiplex PCR; TCRdb stores in-frame clones only, minus some. The sample includes around 200,000 clones, 75% to 90% seen only once; the top ten take 0.25% to 0.4%. Likely unrecorded immune exposures existed in these nominally healthy donors. As to this clone: Its antigen is not known. The junction shows a germline mismatch at one end, possibly a read error. Other DNA sequences in the same sample also yield this CDR3.

CDR3 length equals 16 residues. Germline V gene sequence: CDR1 SGHTA, CDR2 FQGNSA. The sample taken for sequencing was PBMCs. This TCR was recovered from a woman in her thirties in good health and CMV-seronegative. V gene TRBV7-2 combines with J gene TRBJ2-7, with 11 bases identical to TRBD2. The CDR3 spells CASSDRSSGRNYEQYF. CDR3 coding DNA: TGTGCCAGCAGCGATCGTTCTAGCGGGAGGAACTACGAACAGTACTTC.